A single sample is the source of the 10 T cell receptor beta chains below, sequenced in a study of CD4+ T cells in melanoma. Profiled with immunoSEQ multiplex PCR; TCRdb holds only in-frame clones, not every one. This sample has about 50,000 clones, with approximately 92% found just once. The specimen sequenced was peripheral blood. All receptors come from a human donor with melanoma.

The chain combines TRBV19 with TRBJ2-7, with a weak D call TRBD1 (5 bases). CDR1 and CDR2 from the germline V gene are LNHDA and SQIVND (reference sequence). CDR3 length equals 13 residues. Trimming pared 8 bases from V and 3 bases from J, leaving 14 bases between. Here the CDR3 DNA reads TGTGCCAGTTCTAGGACACCCTACTACGAGCAGTACTTC. It is translated as CASSRTPYYEQYF.

The chain has TRBV5-6 and TRBJ2-1; D tentatively reads TRBD1 or TRBD2 (5 bases each). The CDR3 has 13 residues. Germline CDR1 and CDR2: SGHDT and YYEEEE. V was pared by 3 bases and J by 3 bases, with 7 bases between. The CDR3 sequence: CASSWDHYNEQFF. The DNA for the CDR3 is TGTGCCAGCAGCTGGGACCACTACAATGAGCAGTTCTTC.

The rearrangement links TRBV19 to TRBJ2-1; 9 nucleotides match TRBD1. Germline-derived CDR1 and CDR2 are LNHDA and SQIVND (reference sequence). This CDR3 spans 16 amino acids. The V gene end was trimmed by 4 bases and the J gene end by 3 bases; junction bases not matched to a gene: 7. CDR3 in DNA: TGTGCCAGTAGTAACCCCGGACAGGGGTACTACAATGAGCAGTTCTTC. It specifies CASSNPGQGYYNEQFF.

In its sample, this clone was seen once. The CDR3 loop is CASSLAGGGNQPQHF. CDR3 DNA: TGTGCCAGCAGCTTAGCGGGGGGGGGAAATCAGCCCCAGCATTTT. The chain carries TRBV7-2 and TRBJ1-5, with D tentatively TRBD1 (5 bases). Per germline, CDR1 SGHTA and CDR2 FQGNSA. The V end lost 0 bases, the J end lost 4 bases, and 10 bases lay between the germline ends. This CDR3 spans 15 amino acids.

This clone was seen a handful of times. The chain couples TRBV7-2 to TRBJ1-1, with D uncertain. CDR1 and CDR2 (germline): SGHTA, FQGNSA. The CDR3 consists of 14 residues. V lost 1 base, J lost 5 bases, and 11 bases lay in between. As DNA, the CDR3 is TGTGCCAGCAGCTTAGGGACTCTTGGAACTGAAGCTTTCTTT. This sequence encodes CASSLGTLGTEAFF. Full variable domain (rest looked up from reference TRBV7-2 and TRBJ1-1): GAGVSQSPSNKVTEKGKDVELRCDPISGHTALYWYRQSLGQGLEFLIYFQGNSAPDKSGLPSDRFSAERTGGSVSTLTIQRTQQEDSAVYLCASSLGTLGTEAFFGQGTRLTVV.

V and J are TRBV14 and TRBJ2-7; D remains unclear. The germline V gene encodes CDR1 SGHDN and CDR2 FVKESK. The CDR3 has 11 residues. V was pared by 6 bases and J by 0 bases, with 3 bases between. The chain's CDR3 is CASSRSYEQYF. In DNA form, the CDR3 reads TGTGCCAGCAGTCGCTCCTACGAGCAGTACTTC.

This sequence joins TRBV2 and TRBJ2-2, with 7 positions matching TRBD2. Germline values: CDR1 SNHLY, CDR2 FYNNEI. V lost 7 bases to trimming and J lost 2 bases; unmatched junction nucleotides: 7. This CDR3 spans 15 amino acids. The CDR3 sequence is CASIRGEGNTGELFF. For the CDR3, the DNA is TGTGCCAGCATCCGGGGGGAAGGCAACACCGGGGAGCTGTTTTTT. Based on the CDR3 plus reference TRBV2 and TRBJ2-2, the full variable domain is EPEVTQTPSHQVTQMGQEVILRCVPISNHLYFYWYRQILGQKVEFLVSFYNNEISEKSEIFDDQFSVERPDGSNFTLKIRSTKLEDSAMYFCASIRGEGNTGELFFGEGSRLTVL.

V and J are TRBV28 and TRBJ2-1, with 9 bases aligning to TRBD2. Germline CDR1 MDHEN, CDR2 SYDVKM. The CDR3 is made up of 13 amino acids. V lost 8 bases and J lost 7; bases outside the gene matches: 6. The CDR3 bases are TGTGCCAGCTGCGGGGGGGGCTCAAATGAGCAGTTCTTC. As protein: CASCGGGSNEQFF.

The chain couples TRBV28 to TRBJ2-7; the D gene could be TRBD1 or TRBD2 (6 bases each). Germline loops: CDR1 MDHEN, CDR2 SYDVKM. The V end lost 6 bases, the J end lost 0 bases, and 15 bases lay between the germline ends. There are 15 residues in the CDR3. CDR3 nucleotide sequence: TGTGCCAGCAGGGAGGGACAACCGAGCTCCTACGAGCAGTACTTC. Protein product: CASREGQPSSYEQYF.

The chain recombines TRBV6-6 with TRBJ1-1, with D tentatively TRBD1 (5 bases). The length of the CDR3 is 15 residues. V lost 2 bases and J 4 bases, leaving 14 bases between the germline ends. CDR1 and CDR2 (germline): MNHNY, SVGAGI (reference sequence). This chain's CDR3 is CASSYGGEAGTEAFF. DNA for the CDR3: TGTGCCAGCAGTTACGGGGGGGAGGCAGGCACTGAAGCTTTCTTT.